This TCR beta chain comes out of a study of shared clonotypes between healthy human individuals. Study in general: CD4 naive and memory got three plates each, CD8 naive two, CD8 memory one.

The data were produced by immunoSEQ multiplex PCR, yet TCRdb's version contains in-frame clones alone and is incomplete. The table lists approximately 1,000,000 clones, more than 75% of them singletons, with approximately 0.52% in the top ten. V was clipped by 2 bases and J by 6 bases, with 11 bases between them. The CDR3 extends over 15 amino acids. CDR1 and CDR2 from the germline V gene are MNHNS and SASEGT. The sample was memory CD4+ T cells from PBMCs. Indicated subset: CD45RA-negative fraction. This clonotype was sampled from a man younger than 30 in good health. Some clones in this sample may be carry-over from other donors' samples. The rearrangement links TRBV6-1 to TRBJ1-6; D perhaps matches TRBD1 (6 bases). The CDR3 DNA reads as TGTGCCAGCAGTGAACTCGGACAGAGTAATTCACCCCTCCACTTT. This sequence encodes CASSELGQSNSPLHF.